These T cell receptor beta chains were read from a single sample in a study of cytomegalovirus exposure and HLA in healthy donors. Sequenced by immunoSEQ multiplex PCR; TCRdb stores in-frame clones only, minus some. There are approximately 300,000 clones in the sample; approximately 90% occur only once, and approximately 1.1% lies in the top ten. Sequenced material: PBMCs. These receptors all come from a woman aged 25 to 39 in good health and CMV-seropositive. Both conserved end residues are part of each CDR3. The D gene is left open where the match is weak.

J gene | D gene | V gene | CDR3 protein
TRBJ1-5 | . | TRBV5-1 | CASSVTGLNQPQHF
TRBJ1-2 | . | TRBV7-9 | CASSSGTDHGYTF
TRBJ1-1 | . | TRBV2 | CASSLNRIPGQNTEAFF
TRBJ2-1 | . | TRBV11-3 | CASSARIQSSYNEQFF
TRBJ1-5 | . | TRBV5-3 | CARSLRQAGPNQPQHF
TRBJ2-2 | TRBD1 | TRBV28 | CASSGTGTGYTGELFF
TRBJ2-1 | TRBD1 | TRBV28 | CASSLRQGIYNEQFF
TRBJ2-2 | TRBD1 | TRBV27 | CASSFQGAGELFF
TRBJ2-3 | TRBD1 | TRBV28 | CTVTPRQGRTDTQYF
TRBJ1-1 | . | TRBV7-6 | CASSLRGAGREAFF
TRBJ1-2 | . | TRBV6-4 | CASSDRPGSNYGYTF
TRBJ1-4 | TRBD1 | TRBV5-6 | CASSLGRGRSNEKLFF
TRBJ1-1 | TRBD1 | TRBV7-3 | CASTTPRTGGVVAGEYSEAFF
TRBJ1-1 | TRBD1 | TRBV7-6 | CASSLGQGLNTEAFF
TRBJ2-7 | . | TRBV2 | CASSRGGGTYEQYF
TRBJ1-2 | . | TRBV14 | CASSTPAGGYTF
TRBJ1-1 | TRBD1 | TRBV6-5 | CASRQGMGTEAFF
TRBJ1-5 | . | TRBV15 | CATSRGDTDNQPQHF
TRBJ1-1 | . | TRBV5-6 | CASSLGGNTEAFF
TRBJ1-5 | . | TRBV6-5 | CASSYGPNQPQHF
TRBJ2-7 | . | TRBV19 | CASSISGADYEQYF
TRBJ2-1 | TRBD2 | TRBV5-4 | CASSFGLAGGDNEQFF
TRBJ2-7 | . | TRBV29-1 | CSVEGATYEQYF
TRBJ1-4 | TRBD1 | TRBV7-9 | CASSSLTARGQLNEKLFF
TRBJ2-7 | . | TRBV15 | CATSRDENEQYF
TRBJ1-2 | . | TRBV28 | CASTQYLGDGYTF
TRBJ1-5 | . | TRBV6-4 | CASGWSRVMGDYQPQHF
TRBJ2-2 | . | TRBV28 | CASSSTSGPWELFF
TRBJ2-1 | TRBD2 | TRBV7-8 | CASSPLLAGSLNEQFF
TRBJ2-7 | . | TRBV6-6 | CASSYQGTYEQYF
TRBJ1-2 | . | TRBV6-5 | CASSNYRPSNYGYTF
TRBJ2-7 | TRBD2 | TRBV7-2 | CASSNFAGASYEQYF
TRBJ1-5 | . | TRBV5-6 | CASSLTGFNQPQHF
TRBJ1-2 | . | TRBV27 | CASSPSKLGYGYTF
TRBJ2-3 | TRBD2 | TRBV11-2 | CASSYRTRADTQYF
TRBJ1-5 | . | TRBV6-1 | CASSEMDHNQPQHF
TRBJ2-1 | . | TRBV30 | CAWSVQTRNEQFF
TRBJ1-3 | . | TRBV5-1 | CASSPGGSSGNTIYF
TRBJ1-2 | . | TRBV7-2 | CASSLQAGDGYTF
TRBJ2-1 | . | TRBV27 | CASSTRPNEQFF
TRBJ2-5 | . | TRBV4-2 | CASSQGLQQETQYF
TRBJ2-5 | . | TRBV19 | CASSNRLRGRETQYF
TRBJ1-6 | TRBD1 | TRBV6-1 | CASRMDRVNSPLHF
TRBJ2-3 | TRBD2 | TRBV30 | CAWRELSGRARTDTQYF
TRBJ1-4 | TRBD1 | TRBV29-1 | CSVGTGAREKLFF
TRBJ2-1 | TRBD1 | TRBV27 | CASSSLTGTGNEQFF
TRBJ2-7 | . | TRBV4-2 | CASSNQYTYEQYF
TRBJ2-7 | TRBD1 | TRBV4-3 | CASSQAGQGFIGSYEQYF